One T cell receptor (beta chain) is described in this entry. The antigen is undetermined. This entry comes from a study of T-cell memory formation after mild COVID-19. Study details: Largely, TCR clusters stayed within a single donor. Study results and caveats: CM and EM subsets held most contracting CD4+ clones; EMRA held CD8+ ones.

TCR alpha and TCR beta cDNA libraries carrying sample barcodes and UMIs were produced by 5'RACE using constant-segment primers. Via MiXCR, TCRdb re-called the 5' RACE reads, giving one row per CDR3 protein. The sample carries around 200,000 distinct CDR3 sequences, around 25% recorded once. CDR1 is SGHVS, CDR2 FNYEAQ, per germline. V lost 5 bases and J 7 bases, leaving 14 bases between the germline ends. The CDR3 runs 13 residues. This TCR was recovered from an adult woman who had mild COVID-19 (a few samples of this study predate the infection). Cell type and time point are not known. This sequence joins TRBV7-6 and TRBJ1-1; D not resolved. The specimen sequenced was PBMCs or a T cell subset sorted from them (not recorded which). The CDR3 sequence is CASSPRTGYEAFF. The DNA for the CDR3 is TGTGCCAGCAGCCCTCGGACCGGATATGAAGCTTTCTTT.